This T cell receptor (beta chain) was sequenced during a study of OX40 agonist ivuxolimab in advanced cancers. This clone was observed a single time. Only in-frame clones appear in the TCRdb table, and some are missing; sequencing was by immunoSEQ multiplex PCR. The sample holds tens of thousands of clones, approximately 85% seen once. This CDR3 is 17 amino acids long. V lost 0 bases to trimming and J lost 6 bases; unmatched junction nucleotides: 6. Germline V gene data show CDR1 as KGHSH and CDR2 as LQKENI. The material was CD4+ or CD8+ T cells sorted from blood, obtained in a trial of the OX40 agonist ivuxolimab. The sequence derives from an adult with an advanced solid tumor such as melanoma, head and neck, liver or kidney cancer. The rearrangement uses TRBV18 and TRBJ2-2, with 11 bases matching TRBD2. For the CDR3, the DNA is TGTGCCAGCTCACCACCGAGCCTAGCGGGAGGACCCGGGGAGCTGTTTTTT. This translates into CASSPPSLAGGPGELFF.